A single sample gave rise to the 13 T cell receptor beta chains below, sequenced in a study of CD8 T cells in ankylosing spondylitis (dated by TCRdb to between 2016 and 2019). Library prep was done by 5' RACE. Sequenced using an Illumina HiSeq 2500. In TCRdb, the public reads were trimmed at Q25 with fastp and aligned with MiXCR, with productive beta chains retained. Every entry covers one CDR3 protein and lists the most common genes and DNA from its rows. A total of about 220,000 distinct CDR3 sequences appear in this sample, around 20% of them only once. The ten largest clones take up under 55% of the sample. The full study reports these points: A TCR beta motif of eight highly homologous amino acid variants appeared characteristic of blood from ankylosing spondylitis patients.

These TCRs are of unknown antigen specificity. The sequenced sample was blood, either unsorted or a sorted T cell fraction (not recorded which). These receptors were obtained from a male donor with ankylosing spondylitis.

This chain's CDR3 is CATLPLPSGGTQYF. The CDR3 coding sequence is TGTGCCACGCTGCCCTTACCGAGCGGTGGGACCCAGTACTTC. The chain links TRBV28 to TRBJ2-5, with D possibly matching TRBD2 (5 bases). Per germline, CDR1 MDHEN and CDR2 SYDVKM. Trimming stripped 10 bases from V and 7 bases from J, with 22 bases between. The CDR3 is 14 residues long.

This clonotype has a count of ten or more. The chain's CDR3 is CASSHQVATEAFF. CDR3 DNA sequence: TGCGCCAGCAGCCACCAAGTCGCCACTGAAGCTTTCTTT. The chain recombines TRBV4-1 with TRBJ1-1; D gene unclear. From germline, CDR1 is MGHRA and CDR2 YSYEKL. V was shortened by 3 bases and J by 4 bases, with 9 bases between the two germline ends. The CDR3 has 13 residues.

The rearrangement uses TRBV20-1 and TRBJ2-7, with 8 positions matching TRBD2. Germline loops: CDR1 DFQATT, CDR2 SNEGSKA (reference sequence). This CDR3 region has 15 residues. The V segment lost 0 bases and the J segment 4 bases; nucleotides outside the gene matches: 8. The CDR3, as DNA: TGCAGTGCTAGAGATCTGATAGCGGGATCATACGAGCAGTACTTC. Amino acid sequence: CSARDLIAGSYEQYF.

This clonotype was recorded a few times. The V and J genes are TRBV7-2 and TRBJ2-1, with TRBD1 identical over 10 bases. Germline CDR1 reads SGHTA; CDR2 reads FQGNSA. J gave up 3 bases and V 5 bases, and 10 bases lay outside the gene matches. This CDR3 spans 17 amino acids. The CDR3 reads CASSAWTGGGYYNEQFF. In nucleotides, the CDR3 is TGTGCCAGCAGCGCCTGGACAGGGGGGGGGTACTACAATGAGCAGTTCTTC.

The rearrangement joins TRBV6-1 to TRBJ2-1, with D uncertain. V was clipped by 4 bases and J by 6 bases, with 7 bases between them. The CDR3 runs to 12 residues. CDR1 and CDR2 from the germline V gene are MNHNS and SASEGT. Written as DNA, the CDR3 is TGTGCCAGCAGTGTTCTCAGCAATGAGCAGTTCTTC. This sequence encodes CASSVLSNEQFF.

This clonotype was observed a few times. The chain carries TRBV12-3 or TRBV12-4 and TRBJ2-7; TRBD2 might be the D (6 bases). This CDR3 comprises 15 residues. V lost 4 bases, J lost 3 bases, and 16 bases lay in between. For the CDR3, the DNA is TGTGCCAGCAGTTCCACAAGGCACGGGGGCTACGAGCAGTACTTC. Translating gives CASSSTRHGGYEQYF.

This sequence joins TRBV13 and TRBJ2-7, with TRBD1 matching over 7 bases. The CDR3 runs 14 residues. The V and J ends lost 5 bases and 6 bases, in that order; junction bases with no gene match: 10. Germline CDR1 is PRHDT and CDR2 is FYEKMQ (reference sequence). The CDR3 spells CASSDPDRASEQYF. DNA for the CDR3: TGTGCCAGCAGCGACCCCGACAGGGCATCCGAGCAGTACTTC.

The chain joins TRBV12-3 or TRBV12-4 to TRBJ2-7; maybe TRBD1 (7 bases). There are 15 residues in the CDR3. V was cut by 6 bases and J by 4 bases, with 19 bases left in between. DNA of the CDR3: TGTGCCAGCAGCCCAACAGGGGACCGGGGGTACGAGCAGTACTTC. It codes for CASSPTGDRGYEQYF.

This chain joins TRBV20-1 and TRBJ2-7, with a weak D call TRBD1 (5 bases). Trimming removed 0 bases from V and 2 bases from J, with 23 bases in between. The CDR3 loop spans 18 amino acids. The germline V gene encodes CDR1 DFQATT and CDR2 SNEGSKA (reference sequence). CDR3 amino acids: CSARDELRQTVLTYEQYF. CDR3 nucleotides: TGCAGTGCTAGAGACGAGCTCAGACAGACAGTTTTAACCTACGAGCAGTACTTC.

The chain employs TRBV7-9 and TRBJ2-7; the D is unclear. The V and J ends lost 5 bases and 4 bases respectively, with 15 bases between them. Per the germline V gene, CDR1 is SEHNR and CDR2 is FQNEAQ (reference sequence). The CDR3 covers 14 residues. Here the CDR3 DNA reads TGTGCCAGCAGCCCCCGAAAGCTCCCTTACGAGCAGTACTTC. Protein sequence: CASSPRKLPYEQYF.

In regard to this clonotype: One end of the junction fails to match germline, which may point to a read error. The gene calls are TRBV2 and TRBJ1-6, with D perhaps TRBD1 (6 bases). The CDR3 has 16 amino acids. The germline CDR1 and CDR2 sequences are SNHLY and FYNNEI. The CDR3 region is CASSEVSGQNNTPLHF. The CDR3 region has the DNA TGTGCCAGCAGTGAGGTTTCGGGACAAAATAATACACCCCTCCACTTT.

This clonotype was detected many times. The V and J genes are TRBV7-9 and TRBJ2-1; D is unclear. Germline CDR1 and CDR2: SEHNR and FQNEAQ (reference sequence). CDR3 size: 14 residues. Trimming took off 1 base at V and 1 base at J, with 5 bases between the two ends. In DNA, the CDR3 is TGTGCCAGCAGCTTAGTGGGGTCCTACAATGAGCAGTTCTTC. Translated: CASSLVGSYNEQFF.

The V and J genes are TRBV20-1 and TRBJ2-3; 7 bases agree with TRBD1. Germline V gene lookup returns CDR1 DFQATT and CDR2 SNEGSKA (reference sequence). The trim removed 3 bases at V and 1 base at J, leaving 4 bases unmatched. The CDR3 consists of 14 residues. The CDR3 spells CSASGDSRTDTQYF. The CDR3 DNA reads TGCAGTGCTAGTGGGGACAGCCGCACAGATACGCAGTATTTT.